The sequence of this T cell receptor (beta chain) was determined in a study of T cell responses to AZD1222 COVID-19 vaccine (dated by TCRdb to about 2021). With respect to the entire study: A total of just over 230 trial participants underwent TCR sequencing, of whom roughly 210 received two doses of AZD1222 and around 25 received two doses of the MenACWY control vaccine. Trial participants were enrolled by age into subgroups of 18-55, 56-69 and 70-plus years, and around 150, 28 and 57 TCR-sequenced participants, respectively, were included in these subgroups.

The CDR3 regions of human TCRbeta chains were subjected to immunosequencing. The authors' analysis ran thus. Repertoire TCRs were matched against a reference library of SARS-CoV-2-specific TCRs generated with the MIRA antigen-specificity platform. Breadth was defined as the fraction of unique TCRs that were SARS-CoV-2-associated. Depth was defined as the fraction of total T cells that were SARS-CoV-2-associated. Using the MIRA data, each spike-specific TCR was mapped to the spike region that the TCR reacts to and placed in a CD4 or CD8 class. Log10-transformed breadth and depth values were compared by one-way ANOVA with Sidak's multiple comparisons tests. TCRdb's version of the immuneACCESS table is confined to in-frame rearrangements and falls short of the full clone set. An unresolved V gene accounts for under half of the shortfall where checked; the remainder is of unknown origin. V, J and clone size are those of that table, while D and trimming were read from the DNA. In all, the sample holds approximately 150,000 clones, and 91% of those were seen once. About 7.5% of the sample lies in the top ten.

On this clone itself: It lacks a known antigen. Base-call qualities are not available, and no considerably larger clone is one nucleotide away.

The cysteine opens and the phenylalanine closes a CDR3 of 20 amino acids. Of all the DNA, just the CDR3 is kept, 60 bases in frame from base 1. Per the germline V gene, MNHEY is the CDR1 and SVGEGT is the CDR2. After removal of 2 bases from V and 1 base from J, the junction retains 14 bases not matched to a gene. The sample's time point label, decoded: about 28 days (+/-7) after the second vaccine dose. The meaning of the sample's treatment or condition label: meningococcal conjugate vaccine given as trial control. Vaccinee samples came from UK trials COV001 and COV002, including a single-blind randomized controlled phase 2/3 trial of AZD1222 (ChAdOx1 nCoV-19) in healthy adults. For TCRbeta chain sequencing, PBMC samples from trial participants were taken at day 0 and at day 28 after the second dose. What the authors observed across the whole study: In the small 56-69-year group, the increase in depth fell short of significance, most likely because of low power. Conclusions about previously exposed vaccinees are limited because only five or six AZD1222 recipients were SARS-CoV-2 seropositive at baseline. After two AZD1222 doses, spike-specific TCR breadth and depth were significantly higher than at day 0 and than in MenACWY recipients. CD4 TCRs associated with the vaccine covered the entire spike protein, and the dominant responses were in regions 160-218 and 743-854. Participants were mostly white British, with more females than males. The authors suggested clonal diversity may have been underestimated. Because no day 14 peak-response samples were available, repertoires were characterized only after the peak T cell response. Nearly half of unique spike-specific TCRs reportedly recognized epitopes outside regions mutated in the B.1.351 and B.1.1.7 variants.

This TCR came from an adult who received the MenACWY meningococcal vaccine as a control. The rearrangement joined TRBV6-2 or TRBV6-3 to TRBJ1-5, and TRBD1 matches 10 of the central bases. This specimen consisted of peripheral blood, obtained 28 days after the second dose of the MenACWY control vaccine. The sequenced DNA: TGTGCCAGCAGTTACAACAGCCGGGACAGGGGATTATCGAGCAATCAGCCCCAGCATTTT. Its protein product is CASSYNSRDRGLSSNQPQHF.